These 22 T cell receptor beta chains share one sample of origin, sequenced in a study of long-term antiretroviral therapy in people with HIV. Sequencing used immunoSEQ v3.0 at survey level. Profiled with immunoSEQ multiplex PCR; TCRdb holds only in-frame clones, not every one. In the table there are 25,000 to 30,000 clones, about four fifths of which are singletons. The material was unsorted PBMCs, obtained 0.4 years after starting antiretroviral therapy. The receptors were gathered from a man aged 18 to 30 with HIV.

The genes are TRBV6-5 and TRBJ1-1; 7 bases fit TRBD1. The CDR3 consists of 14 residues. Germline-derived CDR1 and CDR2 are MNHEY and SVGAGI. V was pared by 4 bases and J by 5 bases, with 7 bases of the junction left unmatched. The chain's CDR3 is CASSFTGEGTEAFF. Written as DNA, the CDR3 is TGTGCCAGCAGTTTCACAGGGGAAGGGACTGAAGCTTTCTTT.

CDR3 sequence: CASSPSGVSAYNEQFF. As DNA, the CDR3 is TGTGCCAGCAGCCCCAGTGGGGTTTCGGCCTACAATGAGCAGTTCTTC. The genes are TRBV4-2 and TRBJ2-1; D gene unclear. CDR1 LGHNA and CDR2 YNFKEQ come from the germline V gene. This CDR3 contains 16 residues. V was cut by 4 bases and J by 2 bases, with 15 bases left in between.

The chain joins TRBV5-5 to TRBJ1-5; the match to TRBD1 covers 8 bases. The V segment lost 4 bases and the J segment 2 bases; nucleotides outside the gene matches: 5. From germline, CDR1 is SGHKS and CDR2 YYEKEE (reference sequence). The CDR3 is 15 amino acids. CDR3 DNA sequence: TGTGCCAGCAGCCCCGGACAGGGAGGCAATCAGCCCCAGCATTTT. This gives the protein CASSPGQGGNQPQHF.

CDR3 sequence reads: CASSEEIGESYEQYF. The CDR3 coding sequence is TGTGCCAGCAGTGAAGAAATTGGAGAATCCTACGAGCAGTACTTC. This chain connects TRBV6-1 to TRBJ2-7; no definite D call. The CDR3 is made up of 15 amino acids. V lost 1 base and J 1 base, leaving 11 bases between the germline ends. CDR1 is MNHNS, CDR2 SASEGT, per germline.

The chain's CDR3 is CASSDRPSDYGYTF. CDR3 in DNA: TGTGCCAGCAGTGATCGGCCCTCAGACTATGGCTACACCTTC. The chain couples TRBV2 to TRBJ1-2, with D unclear. CDR1 SNHLY and CDR2 FYNNEI come from the germline V gene. The length of the CDR3 is 14 residues. Trimming took 3 bases from V and 3 from J, leaving 11 bases between them.

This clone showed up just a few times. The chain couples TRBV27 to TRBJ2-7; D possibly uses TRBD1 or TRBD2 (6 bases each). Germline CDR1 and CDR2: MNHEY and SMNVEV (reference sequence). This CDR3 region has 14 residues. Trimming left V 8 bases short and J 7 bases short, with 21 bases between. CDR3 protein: CASASGTGGLEQYF. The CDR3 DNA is TGTGCCAGCGCCTCCGGGACCGGGGGCCTGGAGCAGTACTTC.

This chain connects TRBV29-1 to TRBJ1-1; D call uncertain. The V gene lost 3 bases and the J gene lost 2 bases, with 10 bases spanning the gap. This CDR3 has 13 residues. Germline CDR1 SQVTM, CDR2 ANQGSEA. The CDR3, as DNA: TGCAGCGTTGAGTCGGGAAGTAACACTGAAGCTTTCTTT. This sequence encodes CSVESGSNTEAFF.

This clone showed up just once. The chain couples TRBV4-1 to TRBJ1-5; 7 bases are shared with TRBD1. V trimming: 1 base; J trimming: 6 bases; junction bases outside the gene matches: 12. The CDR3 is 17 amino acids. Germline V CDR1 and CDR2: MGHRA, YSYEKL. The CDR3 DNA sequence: TGCGCCAGCAGCCAAGTGGCTGGCAGGGGGATGACTCAGCCCCAGCATTTT. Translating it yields CASSQVAGRGMTQPQHF.

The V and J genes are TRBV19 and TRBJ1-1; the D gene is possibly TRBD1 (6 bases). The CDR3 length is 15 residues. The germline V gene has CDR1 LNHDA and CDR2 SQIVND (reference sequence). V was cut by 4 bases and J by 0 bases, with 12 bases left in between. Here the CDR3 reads CASSRRQGLNTEAFF. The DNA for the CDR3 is TGTGCCAGTAGTAGGAGGCAGGGGTTGAACACTGAAGCTTTCTTT.

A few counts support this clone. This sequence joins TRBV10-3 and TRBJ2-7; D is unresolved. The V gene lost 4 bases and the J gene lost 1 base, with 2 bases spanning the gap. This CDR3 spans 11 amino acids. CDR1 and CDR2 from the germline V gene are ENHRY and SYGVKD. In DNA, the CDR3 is TGTGCCATCAGTGCTTCCTACGAGCAGTACTTC. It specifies CAISASYEQYF.

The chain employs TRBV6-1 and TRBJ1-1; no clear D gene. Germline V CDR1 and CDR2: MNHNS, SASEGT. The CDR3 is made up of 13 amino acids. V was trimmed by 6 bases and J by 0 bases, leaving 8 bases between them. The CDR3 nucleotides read TGTGCCAGCAGGACGACACTGAACACTGAAGCTTTCTTT. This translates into CASRTTLNTEAFF.

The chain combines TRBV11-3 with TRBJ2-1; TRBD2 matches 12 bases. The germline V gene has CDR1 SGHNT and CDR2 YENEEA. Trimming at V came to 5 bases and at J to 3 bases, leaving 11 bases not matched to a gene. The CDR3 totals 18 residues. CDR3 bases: TGTGCCAGCAGCCCGCACCCAGAACTAGCGGGGGGCTACAATGAGCAGTTCTTC. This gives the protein CASSPHPELAGGYNEQFF. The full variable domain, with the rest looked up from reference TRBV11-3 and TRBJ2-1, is EAGVVQSPRYKIIEKKQPVAFWCNPISGHNTLYWYLQNLGQGPELLIRYENEEAVDDSQLPKDRFSAERLKGVDSTLKIQPAELGDSAVYLCASSPHPELAGGYNEQFFGPGTRLTVL.

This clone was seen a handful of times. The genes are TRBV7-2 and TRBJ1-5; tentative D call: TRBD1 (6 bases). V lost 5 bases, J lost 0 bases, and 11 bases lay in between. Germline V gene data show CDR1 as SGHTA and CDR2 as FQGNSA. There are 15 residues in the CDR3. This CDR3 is CASSPGAGSNQPQHF. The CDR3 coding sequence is TGTGCCAGCAGCCCGGGGGCGGGTAGCAATCAGCCCCAGCATTTT.

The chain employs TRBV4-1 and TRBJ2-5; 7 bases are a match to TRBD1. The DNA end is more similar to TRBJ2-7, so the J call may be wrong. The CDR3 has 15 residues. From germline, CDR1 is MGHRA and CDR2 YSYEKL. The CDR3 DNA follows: TGCGCCAGCAGCCAACCGGGACAGAACTTCTACGAGCAGTACTTC. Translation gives CASSQPGQNFYEQYF.

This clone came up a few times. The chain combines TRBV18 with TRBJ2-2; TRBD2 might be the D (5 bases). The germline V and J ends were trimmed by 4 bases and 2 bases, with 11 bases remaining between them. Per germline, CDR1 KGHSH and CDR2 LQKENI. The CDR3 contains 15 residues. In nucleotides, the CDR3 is TGTGCCAGCTCACGTGGACGGGAAAACACCGGGGAGCTGTTTTTT. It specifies CASSRGRENTGELFF.

The DNA of the CDR3 is TGTGCCAGCAGCCCCTTATCGATTAACACTGAAGCTTTCTTT. This gives the protein CASSPLSINTEAFF. The chain carries TRBV7-2 and TRBJ1-1; no firm D call. Germline V CDR1 and CDR2: SGHTA, FQGNSA. The CDR3 totals 14 residues. Trimming shortened V by 5 bases and J by 2 bases, and 12 bases separated the two germline ends. Using reference TRBV7-2 and TRBJ1-1 for the parts outside the CDR3, the full variable domain is GAGVSQSPSNKVTEKGKDVELRCDPISGHTALYWYRQSLGQGLEFLIYFQGNSAPDKSGLPSDRFSAERTGGSVSTLTIQRTQQEDSAVYLCASSPLSINTEAFFGQGTRLTVV.

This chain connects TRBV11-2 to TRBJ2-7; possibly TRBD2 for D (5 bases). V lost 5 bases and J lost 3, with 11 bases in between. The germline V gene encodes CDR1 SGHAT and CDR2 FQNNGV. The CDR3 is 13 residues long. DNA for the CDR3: TGTGCCAGCAGCCTCGGACTGAACTACGAGCAGTACTTC. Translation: CASSLGLNYEQYF.

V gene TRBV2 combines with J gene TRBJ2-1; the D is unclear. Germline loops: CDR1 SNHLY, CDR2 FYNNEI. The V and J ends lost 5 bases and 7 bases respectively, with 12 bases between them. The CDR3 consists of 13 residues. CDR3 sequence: CASSYWEQNEQFF. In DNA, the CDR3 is TGTGCCAGCAGTTACTGGGAACAGAATGAGCAGTTCTTC.

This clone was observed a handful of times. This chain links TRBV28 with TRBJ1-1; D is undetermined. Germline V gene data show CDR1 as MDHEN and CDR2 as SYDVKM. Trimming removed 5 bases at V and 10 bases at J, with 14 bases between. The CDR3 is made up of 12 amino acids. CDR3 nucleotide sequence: TGTGCCAGCAGTATACCGATGCGAGGAGCTTTCTTT. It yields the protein CASSIPMRGAFF.

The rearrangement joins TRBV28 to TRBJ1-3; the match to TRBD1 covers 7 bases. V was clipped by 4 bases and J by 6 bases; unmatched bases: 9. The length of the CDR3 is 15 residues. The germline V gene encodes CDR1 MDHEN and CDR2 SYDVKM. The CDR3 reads CASSSGDSRVNTIYF. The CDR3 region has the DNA TGTGCCAGCAGTTCAGGGGACAGTCGCGTAAACACCATATATTTT.

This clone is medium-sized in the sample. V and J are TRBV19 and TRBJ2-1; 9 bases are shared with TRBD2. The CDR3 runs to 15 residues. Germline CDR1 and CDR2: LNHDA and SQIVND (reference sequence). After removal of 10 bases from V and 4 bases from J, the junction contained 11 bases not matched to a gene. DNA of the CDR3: TGTGCCACCGCCCTGACTAGCGGAGATTACAATGAGCAGTTCTTC. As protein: CATALTSGDYNEQFF.

The chain's CDR3 is CASSPDRVGQPQHF. The CDR3, as DNA: TGTGCCAGCAGCCCGGACAGGGTAGGTCAGCCCCAGCATTTT. J is TRBJ1-5 and V is TRBV5-5; the match to TRBD1 covers 8 bases. The junction had 6 bases not matched to a gene; V was cut back by 4 bases and J by 6 bases. The CDR3 length is 14 residues. Germline V gene sequence: CDR1 SGHKS, CDR2 YYEKEE (reference sequence).